This TCR beta chain comes out of a study of T cell repertoires in cytomegalovirus infection. Looking at the study overall: HLA-B-restricted CMV epitopes that are well studied, plus recently identified HLA-C-restricted ones, were used by the study. Both a matching HLA type and CMV infection were indicated by public TCR beta signatures.

V was clipped by 6 bases and J by 2 bases; unmatched bases: 8. Germline values: CDR1 ENHRY, CDR2 SYGVKD. This CDR3 comprises 15 residues. Each CDR3 protein is one row after TCRdb ran MiXCR on the reads. The sample records about 920,000 distinct CDR3 sequences, roughly 30% being singletons. About this clonotype itself: Its matching antigen is unknown.

Whole-study findings and limits: It was HLA-C-restricted CMV-specific TCR beta clonotypes that dominated the response ex vivo.

The clonotype originates from a human donor in good health (CMV status not recorded). Some clones in this sample may be carry-over from other donors' samples. The V gene is TRBV10-3, the J gene TRBJ2-3; 7 bases are shared with TRBD1. Sequencing was performed on cultured CD8+ T cells from PBMCs, taken from culture after CMV antigen stimulation. CDR3 region: CAISHEGQTTDTQYF. In nucleotides, the CDR3 is TGTGCCATCAGCCATGAGGGACAGACCACAGATACGCAGTATTTT.